This is a list of T cell receptor beta chains from one sample in a study of cytomegalovirus exposure and HLA in healthy donors. Libraries were prepared by immunoSEQ multiplex PCR; TCRdb keeps only in-frame clonotypes and omits some of them. The data contain approximately 120,000 clones, roughly 71% of them singletons. Specimen: PBMCs. These TCRs come from a woman in her forties or fifties in good health and CMV-seropositive. The CDR3 runs from the conserved cysteine through the conserved F or W. The D gene is left open where the match is weak. Clone size appears in some rows only: once, few, many, or a class for an expanded clone.

clone_size: NA
j_call: TRBJ1-2
v_call: TRBV10-3
d_call: TRBD1
cdr3_nt: TGTGCCATCAGTGAGTCGACAGGGCGGCAGTCCACCTTC
cdr3_aa: CAISESTGRQSTF

clone_size: NA
j_call: TRBJ1-6
v_call: TRBV7-2
d_call: NA
cdr3_nt: TGTGCCAGCAGCTCCACTATTTCACCCCTCCACTTT
cdr3_aa: CASSSTISPLHF

clone_size: NA
j_call: TRBJ1-5
v_call: TRBV7-9
d_call: NA
cdr3_nt: TGTGCCAGCAGCGGCCAGGAAAATCAGCCCCAGCATTTT
cdr3_aa: CASSGQENQPQHF

clone_size: NA
j_call: TRBJ2-1
v_call: TRBV6-5
d_call: TRBD1
cdr3_nt: TGTGCCAGCAGTTACTCGACAGGGACCTACAATGAGCAGTTCTTC
cdr3_aa: CASSYSTGTYNEQFF

clone_size: NA
j_call: TRBJ2-1
v_call: TRBV13
d_call: TRBD1
cdr3_nt: TGTGCCAGCAGCGTCTACAGGGGGGCATTCTACAATGAGCAGTTCTTC
cdr3_aa: CASSVYRGAFYNEQFF

clone_size: few
j_call: TRBJ1-4
v_call: TRBV4-3
d_call: NA
cdr3_nt: TGCGCCAGCAGCCAAGATCGGTTACTACAGGGCTGGGGTGAAAAACTGTTTTTT
cdr3_aa: CASSQDRLLQGWGEKLFF

clone_size: NA
j_call: TRBJ2-2
v_call: TRBV6-6
d_call: TRBD1
cdr3_nt: TGTGCCAGCAGGCAAGACAGGGCGGACGGGGAGCTGTTTTTT
cdr3_aa: CASRQDRADGELFF

clone_size: NA
j_call: TRBJ1-2
v_call: TRBV2
d_call: TRBD1
cdr3_nt: TGTGCCAGCAGTAGACAGGGGCTAGTCTATGGCTACACCTTC
cdr3_aa: CASSRQGLVYGYTF

clone_size: NA
j_call: TRBJ1-2
v_call: TRBV9
d_call: NA
cdr3_nt: TGTGCCAGCAGCGTAACAGGGAACTATGGCTACACCTTC
cdr3_aa: CASSVTGNYGYTF

clone_size: NA
j_call: TRBJ1-6
v_call: TRBV2
d_call: TRBD1
cdr3_nt: TGTGCCAGCAGACTTACAGGGGGTTCACCCCTCCACTTT
cdr3_aa: CASRLTGGSPLHF

clone_size: NA
j_call: TRBJ2-3
v_call: TRBV7-2
d_call: NA
cdr3_nt: TGTGCCAGCAGCCCAAGGGGTAGCACAGATACGCAGTATTTT
cdr3_aa: CASSPRGSTDTQYF

clone_size: once
j_call: TRBJ2-1
v_call: TRBV10-2
d_call: TRBD1
cdr3_nt: TGCGCCAGCAGTGAGATCCAGGGGGTCAGCGACAATGAGCAGTTCTTC
cdr3_aa: CASSEIQGVSDNEQFF

clone_size: NA
j_call: TRBJ1-1
v_call: TRBV7-9
d_call: NA
cdr3_nt: TGTGCCAGCAGCTTAGCGCCAAGCCCTGAAGCTTTCTTT
cdr3_aa: CASSLAPSPEAFF

clone_size: NA
j_call: TRBJ1-1
v_call: TRBV2
d_call: TRBD1
cdr3_nt: TGTGCCAGCAGCGGGACAGGGAGGTCTGAAGCTTTCTTT
cdr3_aa: CASSGTGRSEAFF

clone_size: few
j_call: TRBJ2-1
v_call: TRBV7-2
d_call: TRBD2
cdr3_nt: TGTGCCAGCAGCTTAACTGGCGGGACTACCTACAATGAGCAGTTCTTC
cdr3_aa: CASSLTGGTTYNEQFF

clone_size: NA
j_call: TRBJ2-4
v_call: TRBV28
d_call: TRBD2
cdr3_nt: TGTGCCAGCAATATGCGGGGGGGCTACATTCAGTACTTC
cdr3_aa: CASNMRGGYIQYF

clone_size: NA
j_call: TRBJ2-7
v_call: TRBV19
d_call: NA
cdr3_nt: TGTGCCAGTAGTATAGGACACTCTCCCTCCTACGAGCAGTACTTC
cdr3_aa: CASSIGHSPSYEQYF

clone_size: few
j_call: TRBJ2-2
v_call: TRBV5-4
d_call: TRBD2
cdr3_nt: TGTGCCAGCAGCTTGGGCAGCGGGGGGGATATCGGGGAGCTGTTTTTT
cdr3_aa: CASSLGSGGDIGELFF

clone_size: NA
j_call: TRBJ1-1
v_call: TRBV11-2
d_call: NA
cdr3_nt: TGTGCCAGCTCCCGGGACACCGCCTTTCGAGCTTTCTTT
cdr3_aa: CASSRDTAFRAFF

clone_size: NA
j_call: TRBJ2-3
v_call: TRBV5-1
d_call: TRBD2
cdr3_nt: TGCGCCAGCAGCCCCTCTAGCGGGGCGAAACGACCCTCCACAGATACGCAGTATTTT
cdr3_aa: CASSPSSGAKRPSTDTQYF

clone_size: NA
j_call: TRBJ1-2
v_call: TRBV29-1
d_call: TRBD1
cdr3_nt: TGCAGCGTTGAAAAAGGGACAGTTTCCCACTATGGCTACACCTTC
cdr3_aa: CSVEKGTVSHYGYTF

clone_size: NA
j_call: TRBJ2-3
v_call: TRBV7-6
d_call: NA
cdr3_nt: TGTGCCAGCGCGGGCCGGGTCTCTGGCACAGATACGCAGTATTTT
cdr3_aa: CASAGRVSGTDTQYF

clone_size: NA
j_call: TRBJ1-2
v_call: TRBV19
d_call: TRBD1
cdr3_nt: TGTGCCAGTAGTCGACAGGGCGTTGGGTATGGCTACACCTTC
cdr3_aa: CASSRQGVGYGYTF

clone_size: few
j_call: TRBJ2-3
v_call: TRBV5-4
d_call: TRBD2
cdr3_nt: TGTGCCAGCAGCTTGGAGCGGGGGGGTGGAGATACGCAGTATTTT
cdr3_aa: CASSLERGGGDTQYF

clone_size: NA
j_call: TRBJ1-2
v_call: TRBV7-9
d_call: TRBD1
cdr3_nt: TGTGCCAGCAGCTCCACAGGGGAGTATGGCTACACCTTC
cdr3_aa: CASSSTGEYGYTF

clone_size: few
j_call: TRBJ1-6
v_call: TRBV11-1
d_call: NA
cdr3_nt: TGTGCCAGCAGCTTAAAGCGGGCGGGGACGAACTCTTCACCCCTCCACTTT
cdr3_aa: CASSLKRAGTNSSPLHF

clone_size: few
j_call: TRBJ1-4
v_call: TRBV6-5
d_call: TRBD1
cdr3_nt: TGTGCCAGCAGAGCCGGGACAGATGAAAAACTGTTTTTT
cdr3_aa: CASRAGTDEKLFF

clone_size: NA
j_call: TRBJ2-1
v_call: TRBV10-3
d_call: NA
cdr3_nt: TGTGCCATCGGGCCCTACAATGAGCAGTTCTTC
cdr3_aa: CAIGPYNEQFF

clone_size: NA
j_call: TRBJ2-7
v_call: TRBV10-2
d_call: NA
cdr3_nt: TGCGCCAGCTCGGGGGTAGGCTACGAGCAGTACTTC
cdr3_aa: CASSGVGYEQYF

clone_size: NA
j_call: TRBJ2-7
v_call: TRBV15
d_call: NA
cdr3_nt: TGTGCCACCAGCGTCAGGCCGGGATCCTACGAGCAGTACTTC
cdr3_aa: CATSVRPGSYEQYF

clone_size: NA
j_call: TRBJ2-7
v_call: TRBV5-8
d_call: TRBD1
cdr3_nt: TGTGCCAGCAGCGGGGACAGGGGGCTGCTCTTCGACTACGAGCAGTACTTC
cdr3_aa: CASSGDRGLLFDYEQYF

clone_size: NA
j_call: TRBJ2-2
v_call: TRBV19
d_call: NA
cdr3_nt: TGTGCCAGTAGTATCCTGGGGCAGGGCTATGCCGGGGAGCTGTTTTTT
cdr3_aa: CASSILGQGYAGELFF

clone_size: NA
j_call: TRBJ2-1
v_call: TRBV5-4
d_call: TRBD1
cdr3_nt: TGTGCCAGCAGCCCAGGGGGACAGCAATTTAGCTCCTACAATGAGCAGTTCTTC
cdr3_aa: CASSPGGQQFSSYNEQFF

clone_size: once
j_call: TRBJ2-3
v_call: TRBV7-6
d_call: NA
cdr3_nt: TGTGCCAGCAGCTCGTACACGTATACGCAGTATTTT
cdr3_aa: CASSSYTYTQYF

clone_size: NA
j_call: TRBJ1-3
v_call: TRBV30
d_call: TRBD1
cdr3_nt: TGTGCCTGGAGTGTACACAGGGGGCTAAACACCATATATTTT
cdr3_aa: CAWSVHRGLNTIYF

clone_size: NA
j_call: TRBJ2-3
v_call: TRBV30
d_call: NA
cdr3_nt: TGTGCCTGGAGTTTCACCGGTTTTGCAGATACGCAGTATTTT
cdr3_aa: CAWSFTGFADTQYF

clone_size: NA
j_call: TRBJ1-2
v_call: TRBV28
d_call: NA
cdr3_nt: TGTGCCAGCAGCCCCCCTATTTGGTTGGACGCAGGGTTAACTAACTATGGCTACACCTTC
cdr3_aa: CASSPPIWLDAGLTNYGYTF

clone_size: few
j_call: TRBJ1-2
v_call: TRBV5-5
d_call: NA
cdr3_nt: TGTGCCAGCAGCTTGGCGGGAGGGGGGGCTAACTATGGCTACACCTTC
cdr3_aa: CASSLAGGGANYGYTF

clone_size: few
j_call: TRBJ2-7
v_call: TRBV6-5
d_call: TRBD2
cdr3_nt: TGTGCCAGCAATCGGGGGGGAGAGCAGTACTTC
cdr3_aa: CASNRGGEQYF

clone_size: NA
j_call: TRBJ2-3
v_call: TRBV5-1
d_call: TRBD2
cdr3_nt: TGCGCCAGCAGCTTGGAGGCGCGGGGGGGCGGAGATACGCAGTATTTT
cdr3_aa: CASSLEARGGGDTQYF

clone_size: NA
j_call: TRBJ1-2
v_call: TRBV19
d_call: NA
cdr3_nt: TGTGCCAGTAGTAAAGCGGGTCGGGGGGAAGAGGGCTACACCTTC
cdr3_aa: CASSKAGRGEEGYTF

clone_size: few
j_call: TRBJ2-7
v_call: TRBV27
d_call: NA
cdr3_nt: TGTGCCAGCAGTTTATCTGGCAGGGCCTACGAGCAGTACTTC
cdr3_aa: CASSLSGRAYEQYF

clone_size: few
j_call: TRBJ2-5
v_call: TRBV27
d_call: TRBD2
cdr3_nt: TGTGCCAGCAGTGAGACTAGCGGGGGGCCAGAGACCCAGTACTTC
cdr3_aa: CASSETSGGPETQYF

clone_size: NA
j_call: TRBJ1-2
v_call: TRBV11-2
d_call: NA
cdr3_nt: TGTGCCAGCAGCTTAAGGGGCGGTGGCTACACCTTC
cdr3_aa: CASSLRGGGYTF

clone_size: NA
j_call: TRBJ1-3
v_call: TRBV19
d_call: NA
cdr3_nt: TGTGCCAGTAGTACCAGGGGCTCTGGAAACACCATATATTTT
cdr3_aa: CASSTRGSGNTIYF

clone_size: once
j_call: TRBJ1-6
v_call: TRBV15
d_call: NA
cdr3_nt: TGTGCCACCAGCAGATCTGGGGCTGGATCACCCCTCCACTTT
cdr3_aa: CATSRSGAGSPLHF

clone_size: NA
j_call: TRBJ1-5
v_call: TRBV7-2
d_call: NA
cdr3_nt: TGTGCCAGCAGCTTAGGGCCTGGCAATCAGCCCCAGCATTTT
cdr3_aa: CASSLGPGNQPQHF

clone_size: few
j_call: TRBJ1-1
v_call: TRBV6-5
d_call: TRBD1
cdr3_nt: TGTGCCAGCAGTACCGGGACAGGAAAGACTGAAGCTTTCTTT
cdr3_aa: CASSTGTGKTEAFF

clone_size: NA
j_call: TRBJ2-2
v_call: TRBV6-5
d_call: NA
cdr3_nt: TGTGCCAGCAGTTACTCTCTTAGTCTTAACACCGGGGAGCTGTTTTTT
cdr3_aa: CASSYSLSLNTGELFF

clone_size: NA
j_call: TRBJ1-4
v_call: TRBV5-6
d_call: TRBD1
cdr3_nt: TGTGCCAGCAGCTTGGGCAGGGGGAATGAAAAACTGTTTTTT
cdr3_aa: CASSLGRGNEKLFF

clone_size: NA
j_call: TRBJ1-2
v_call: TRBV28
d_call: NA
cdr3_nt: TGTGCCAGCATCGGGGGGGGATTCTATGGCTACACCTTC
cdr3_aa: CASIGGGFYGYTF

clone_size: NA
j_call: TRBJ1-4
v_call: TRBV6-5
d_call: NA
cdr3_nt: TGTGCCAGCAGTAACCCAGGATTCGAAGATGAAAAACTGTTTTTT
cdr3_aa: CASSNPGFEDEKLFF

clone_size: NA
j_call: TRBJ2-5
v_call: TRBV2
d_call: NA
cdr3_nt: TGTGCCAGCAGTGAAGGGCTTAACGGGGTGGAGACCCAGTACTTC
cdr3_aa: CASSEGLNGVETQYF

clone_size: few
j_call: TRBJ1-2
v_call: TRBV6-6
d_call: NA
cdr3_nt: TGTGCCAGCAGAACTACAGGGAATGGCTACACCTTC
cdr3_aa: CASRTTGNGYTF